This T cell receptor (beta chain) stems from a study of T cells in Graves' hyperthyroidism and ophthalmopathy. Across the study: It was at initial diagnosis, before any treatment, that peripheral blood was collected.

Study outcomes and limitations: The model identified upcoming ophthalmopathy a median roughly 6.5 months ahead of onset.

In its sample, this clonotype was seen once. Antigen specificity is unknown. Diagnoses were established using clinical symptoms, serum thyroxine and TRAb, thyroid ultrasound and orbital computed tomography. Template material for amplifying TCR beta CDR3 regions consisted of RNA transcripts. TCR CDR3 underwent first-round RT-PCR with the HTBI primer set. One entry per CDR3 protein, called by TCRdb with MiXCR from the multiplex PCR reads. The table records around 250,000 distinct CDR3 sequences, 16% of them present only once. V lost 1 base, J lost 1 base, and 2 bases stayed unmatched. Looked up from germline, CDR1 is DFQATT and CDR2 is SNEGSKA (reference sequence). The CDR3 is 15 residues long.

Sample: blood. This chain uses TRBV20-1 with TRBJ2-4, with 9 bases fitting TRBD2. This clonotype was obtained from a woman younger than 35 with Graves' ophthalmopathy. The CDR3 DNA reads as TGCAGTGCTAGAGCGACTAGCGGCGCCAAAAACATTCAGTACTTC. Amino acids: CSARATSGAKNIQYF.